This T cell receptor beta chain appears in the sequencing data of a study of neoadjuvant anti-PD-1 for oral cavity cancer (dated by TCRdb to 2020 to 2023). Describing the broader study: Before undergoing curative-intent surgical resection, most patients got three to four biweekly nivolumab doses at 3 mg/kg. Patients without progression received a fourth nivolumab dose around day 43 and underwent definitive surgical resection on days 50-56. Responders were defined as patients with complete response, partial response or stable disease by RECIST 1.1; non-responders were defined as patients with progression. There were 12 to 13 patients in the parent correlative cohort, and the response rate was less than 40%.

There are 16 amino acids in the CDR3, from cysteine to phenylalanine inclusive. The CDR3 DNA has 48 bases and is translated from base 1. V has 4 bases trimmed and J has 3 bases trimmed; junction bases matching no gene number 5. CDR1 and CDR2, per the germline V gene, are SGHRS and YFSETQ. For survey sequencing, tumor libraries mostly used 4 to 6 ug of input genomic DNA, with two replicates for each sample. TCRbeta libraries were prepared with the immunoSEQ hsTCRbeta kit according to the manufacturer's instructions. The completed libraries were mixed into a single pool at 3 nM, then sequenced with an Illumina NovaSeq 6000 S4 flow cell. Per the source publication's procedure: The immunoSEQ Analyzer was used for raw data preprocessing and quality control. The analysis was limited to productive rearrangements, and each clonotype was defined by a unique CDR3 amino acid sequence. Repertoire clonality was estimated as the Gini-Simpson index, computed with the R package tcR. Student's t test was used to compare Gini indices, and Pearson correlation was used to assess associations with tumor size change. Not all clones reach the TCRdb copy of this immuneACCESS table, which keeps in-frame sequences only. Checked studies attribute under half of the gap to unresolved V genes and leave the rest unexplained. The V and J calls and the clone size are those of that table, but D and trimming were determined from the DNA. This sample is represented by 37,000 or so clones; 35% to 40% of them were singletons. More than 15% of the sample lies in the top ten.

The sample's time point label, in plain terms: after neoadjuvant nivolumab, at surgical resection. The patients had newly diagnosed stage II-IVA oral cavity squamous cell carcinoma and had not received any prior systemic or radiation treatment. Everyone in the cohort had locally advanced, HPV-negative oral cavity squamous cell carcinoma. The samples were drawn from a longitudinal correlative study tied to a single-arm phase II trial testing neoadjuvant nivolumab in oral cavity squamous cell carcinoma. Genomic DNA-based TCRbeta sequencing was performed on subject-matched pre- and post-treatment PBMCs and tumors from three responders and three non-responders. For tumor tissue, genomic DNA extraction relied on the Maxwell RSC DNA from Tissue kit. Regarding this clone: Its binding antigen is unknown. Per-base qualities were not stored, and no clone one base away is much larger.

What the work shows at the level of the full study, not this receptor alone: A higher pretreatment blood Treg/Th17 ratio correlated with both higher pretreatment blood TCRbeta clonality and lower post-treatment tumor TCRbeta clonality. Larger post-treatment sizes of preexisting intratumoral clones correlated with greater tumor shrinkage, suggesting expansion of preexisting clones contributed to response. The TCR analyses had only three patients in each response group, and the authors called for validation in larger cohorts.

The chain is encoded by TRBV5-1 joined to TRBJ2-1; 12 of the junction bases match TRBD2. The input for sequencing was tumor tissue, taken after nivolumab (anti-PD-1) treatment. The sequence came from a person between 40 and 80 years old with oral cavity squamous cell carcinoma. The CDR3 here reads CASSQGLAGIYNEQFF. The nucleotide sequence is TGCGCCAGCAGCCAGGGACTAGCGGGCATCTACAATGAGCAGTTCTTC.